A selection of T cell receptor beta chains follows, all from one sample in a study of blood T cell repertoires in COVID-19. The repertoire was sequenced with immunoSEQ multiplex PCR; TCRdb's copy has only in-frame clones and lacks some. This table has under 300,000 clones, 85% to 95% appearing once. Sequencing was carried out using peripheral blood. The receptors come from a man aged 30 to 39 with COVID-19, enrolled during active disease. CDR3s include the opening cysteine and the closing phenylalanine or tryptophan. The order of the fields is V gene, J gene, D gene, CDR3 protein, CDR3 DNA. A D gene is named only where the DNA matches it firmly.

TRBV6-2/TRBV6-3	TRBJ1-2	NA	CASSYSSGGLRGYTF	TGTGCCAGCAGTTACTCCTCGGGGGGACTGCGGGGCTACACCTTC
TRBV9	TRBJ2-5	TRBD1	CASSPHDRGQTQYF	TGTGCCAGCAGCCCCCATGACAGGGGACAAACCCAGTACTTC
TRBV9	TRBJ2-3	TRBD2	CASSVQLAGGTDTQYF	TGTGCCAGCAGCGTGCAACTAGCGGGTGGAACAGATACGCAGTATTTT
TRBV30	TRBJ2-6	NA	CACRGRRFFSGANVLTF	TGTGCCTGCCGGGGGAGACGGTTCTTTTCTGGGGCCAACGTCCTGACTTTC
TRBV6-5	TRBJ1-5	NA	CASQKGLSNQPQHF	TGTGCCAGCCAGAAGGGACTGAGCAATCAGCCCCAGCATTTT
TRBV5-4	TRBJ1-2	TRBD1	CASSTGQRKVGYTF	TGTGCCAGCAGCACGGGACAGAGAAAGGTGGGCTACACCTTC
TRBV9	TRBJ1-4	TRBD1	CASSVGTAEKLFF	TGTGCCAGCAGCGTCGGGACAGCAGAAAAACTGTTTTTT
TRBV7-9	TRBJ2-3	NA	CASSPGQRTDTQYF	TGTGCCAGCAGCCCCGGACAGCGCACAGATACGCAGTATTTT
TRBV19	TRBJ2-7	NA	CATGGPYEQYF	TGTGCCACCGGGGGACCCTACGAGCAGTACTTC
TRBV19	TRBJ1-2	NA	CASSIGPGAGAYGYTF	TGTGCCAGTAGTATAGGGCCTGGGGCAGGGGCCTATGGCTACACCTTC
TRBV7-2	TRBJ1-2	TRBD1	CASSLGRQGVGYTF	TGTGCCAGCAGCTTAGGGAGACAGGGTGTAGGCTACACCTTC
TRBV27	TRBJ2-1	TRBD2	CASSLYYAGLVAGYNEQFF	TGTGCCAGCAGTTTATATTATGCGGGACTAGTTGCCGGCTACAATGAGCAGTTCTTC
TRBV15	TRBJ2-1	TRBD1	CATSRSGQGLHEQFF	TGTGCCACCAGCAGATCGGGACAGGGGCTGCATGAGCAGTTCTTC
TRBV9	TRBJ1-3	NA	CASSVEPAGSGNTIYF	TGTGCCAGCAGCGTAGAACCCGCGGGCTCTGGAAACACCATATATTTT
TRBV7-3	TRBJ2-1	TRBD2	CASSLELAGPNEQFF	TGTGCCAGCAGCTTAGAGCTAGCGGGGCCGAATGAGCAGTTCTTC
TRBV5-1	TRBJ2-3	NA	CASSPGAAQGFSTDTQYF	TGCGCCAGCAGTCCCGGAGCCGCACAGGGTTTTAGCACAGATACGCAGTATTTT
TRBV19	TRBJ2-3	NA	CASSMGSGRTDTQYF	TGTGCCAGTAGTATGGGTAGCGGCCGCACAGATACGCAGTATTTT
TRBV12-3/TRBV12-4	TRBJ1-3	TRBD1	CASSLDRVNTIYF	TGTGCCAGCAGTCTCGACAGGGTAAACACCATATATTTT
TRBV5-1	TRBJ1-2	NA	CASSLRLSEGYTF	TGCGCCAGCAGCTTAAGGCTCTCGGAGGGCTACACCTTC
TRBV19	TRBJ1-3	NA	CASSIYKIPNTIYF	TGTGCCAGTAGTATATACAAGATTCCTAACACCATATATTTT
TRBV7-3	TRBJ1-1	TRBD1	CASSLDRERAFF	TGTGCCAGCAGCCTGGACAGGGAAAGAGCTTTCTTT
TRBV4-2	TRBJ1-5	TRBD1	CASSQGGTGGDQPQHF	TGTGCCAGCAGCCAGGGAGGGACAGGGGGGGATCAGCCCCAGCATTTT
TRBV5-5	TRBJ1-1	NA	CASSLLTSVGEAFF	TGTGCCAGCAGCTTGTTAACTTCGGTCGGTGAAGCTTTCTTT
TRBV2	TRBJ1-2	TRBD1	CASTDWTGLYGYTF	TGTGCCAGCACCGACTGGACAGGCTTATATGGCTACACCTTC